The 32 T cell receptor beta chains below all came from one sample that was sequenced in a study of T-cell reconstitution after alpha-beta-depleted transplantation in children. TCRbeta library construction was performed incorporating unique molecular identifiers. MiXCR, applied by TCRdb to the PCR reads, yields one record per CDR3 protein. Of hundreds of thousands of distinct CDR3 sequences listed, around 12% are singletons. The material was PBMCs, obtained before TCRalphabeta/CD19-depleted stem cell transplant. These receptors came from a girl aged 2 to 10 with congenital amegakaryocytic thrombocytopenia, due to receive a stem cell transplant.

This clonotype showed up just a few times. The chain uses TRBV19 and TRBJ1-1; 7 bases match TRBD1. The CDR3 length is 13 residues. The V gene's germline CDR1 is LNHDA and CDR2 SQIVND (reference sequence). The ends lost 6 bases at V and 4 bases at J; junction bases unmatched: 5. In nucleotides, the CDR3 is TGTGCCAGTAGCAATACAGGGGCCACTGAAGCTTTCTTT. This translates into CASSNTGATEAFF.

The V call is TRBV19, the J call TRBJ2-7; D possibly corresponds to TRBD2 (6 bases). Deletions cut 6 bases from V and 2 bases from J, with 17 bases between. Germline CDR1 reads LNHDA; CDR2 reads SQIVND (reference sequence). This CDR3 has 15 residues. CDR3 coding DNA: TGTGCCAGTAGCGTTCTAGCGAGCCTTACCTACGAGCAGTACTTC. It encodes CASSVLASLTYEQYF.

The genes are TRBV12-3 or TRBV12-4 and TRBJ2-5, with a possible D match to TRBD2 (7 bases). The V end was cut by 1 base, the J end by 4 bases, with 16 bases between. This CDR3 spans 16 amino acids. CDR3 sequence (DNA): TGTGCCAGCAGTTTAGTCGGGGGGCCTGGGGGAGAGACCCAGTACTTC. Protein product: CASSLVGGPGGETQYF.

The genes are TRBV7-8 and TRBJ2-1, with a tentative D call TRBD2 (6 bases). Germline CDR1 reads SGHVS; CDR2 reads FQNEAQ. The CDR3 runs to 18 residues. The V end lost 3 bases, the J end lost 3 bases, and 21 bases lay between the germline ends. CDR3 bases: TGTGCCAGCAGCTTGGGACTGGAGATCTCCTGGGGCTACAATGAGCAGTTCTTC. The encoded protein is CASSLGLEISWGYNEQFF.

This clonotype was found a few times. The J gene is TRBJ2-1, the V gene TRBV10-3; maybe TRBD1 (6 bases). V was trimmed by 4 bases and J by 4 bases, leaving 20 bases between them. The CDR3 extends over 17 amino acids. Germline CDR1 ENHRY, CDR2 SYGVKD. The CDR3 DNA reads TGTGCCATCAGTGGCCCGAAACCGGACAGAAGTTACAATGAGCAGTTCTTC. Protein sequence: CAISGPKPDRSYNEQFF.

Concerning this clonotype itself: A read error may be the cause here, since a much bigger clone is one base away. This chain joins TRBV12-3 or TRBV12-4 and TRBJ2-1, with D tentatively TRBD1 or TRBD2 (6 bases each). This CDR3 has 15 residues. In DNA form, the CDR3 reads TGTGCCAGCGGTACGGGGGCTCCGTCCTACAATGGGCAGTTCTTC. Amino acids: CASGTGAPSYNGQFF.

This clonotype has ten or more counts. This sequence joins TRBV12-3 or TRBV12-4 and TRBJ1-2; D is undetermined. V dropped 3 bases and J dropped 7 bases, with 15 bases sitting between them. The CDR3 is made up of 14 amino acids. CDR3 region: CASSFGPLGSGYTF. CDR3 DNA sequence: TGTGCCAGCAGTTTCGGGCCCCTCGGATCTGGCTACACCTTC.

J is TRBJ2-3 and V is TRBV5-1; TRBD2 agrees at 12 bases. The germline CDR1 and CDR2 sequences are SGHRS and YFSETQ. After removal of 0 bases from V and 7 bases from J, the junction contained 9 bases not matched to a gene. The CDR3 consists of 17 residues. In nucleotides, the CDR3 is TGCGCCAGCAGCTTGGAAGCTAGCGGGAGGGTCGTGAATACGCAGTATTTT. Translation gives CASSLEASGRVVNTQYF.

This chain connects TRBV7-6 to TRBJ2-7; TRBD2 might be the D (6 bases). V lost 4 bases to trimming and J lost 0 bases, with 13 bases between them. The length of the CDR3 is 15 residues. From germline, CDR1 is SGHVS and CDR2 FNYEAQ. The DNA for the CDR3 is TGTGCCAGCAGCTCCATAGCGGTACACTCCTACGAGCAGTACTTC. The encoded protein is CASSSIAVHSYEQYF.

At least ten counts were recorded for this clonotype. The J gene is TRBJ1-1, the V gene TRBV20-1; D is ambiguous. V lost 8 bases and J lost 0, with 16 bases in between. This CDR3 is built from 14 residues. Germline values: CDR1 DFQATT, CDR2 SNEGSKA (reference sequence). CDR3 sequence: CSIAGRNMNTEAFF. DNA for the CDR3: TGCAGTATTGCGGGGAGGAACATGAACACTGAAGCTTTCTTT.

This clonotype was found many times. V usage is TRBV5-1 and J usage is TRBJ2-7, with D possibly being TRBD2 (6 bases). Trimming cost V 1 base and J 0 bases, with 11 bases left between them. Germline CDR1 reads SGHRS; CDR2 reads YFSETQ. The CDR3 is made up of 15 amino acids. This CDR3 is CASSLIAGPSYEQYF. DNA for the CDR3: TGCGCCAGCAGCTTGATTGCGGGGCCCTCCTACGAGCAGTACTTC.

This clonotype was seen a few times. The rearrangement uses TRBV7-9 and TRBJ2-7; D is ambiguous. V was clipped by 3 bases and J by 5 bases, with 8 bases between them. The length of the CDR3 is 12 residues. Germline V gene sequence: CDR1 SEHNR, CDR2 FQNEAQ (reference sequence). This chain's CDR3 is CASSFTRNEQYF. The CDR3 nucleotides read TGTGCCAGCAGCTTTACGAGGAACGAGCAGTACTTC.

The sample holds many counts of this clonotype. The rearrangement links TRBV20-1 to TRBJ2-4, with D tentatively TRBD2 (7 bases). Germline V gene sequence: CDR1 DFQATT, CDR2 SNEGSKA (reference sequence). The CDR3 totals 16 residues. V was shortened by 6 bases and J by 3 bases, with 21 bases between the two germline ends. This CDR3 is CSAPPEAGGHKNIQYF. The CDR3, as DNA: TGCAGTGCGCCTCCCGAGGCCGGGGGGCACAAAAACATTCAGTACTTC.

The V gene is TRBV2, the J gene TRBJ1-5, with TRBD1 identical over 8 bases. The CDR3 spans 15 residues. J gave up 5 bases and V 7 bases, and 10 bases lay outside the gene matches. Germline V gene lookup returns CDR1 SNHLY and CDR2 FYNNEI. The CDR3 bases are TGTGCCAGCAACCAGGAGGCAGGGGGCCATCAGCCCCAGCATTTT. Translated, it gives CASNQEAGGHQPQHF.

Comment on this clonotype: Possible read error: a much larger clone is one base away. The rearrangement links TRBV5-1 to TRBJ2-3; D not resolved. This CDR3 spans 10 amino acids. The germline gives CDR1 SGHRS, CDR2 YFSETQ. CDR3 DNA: TGCGCCAGCGGAGATAATACGCAGTCTTTT. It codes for CASGDNTQSF.

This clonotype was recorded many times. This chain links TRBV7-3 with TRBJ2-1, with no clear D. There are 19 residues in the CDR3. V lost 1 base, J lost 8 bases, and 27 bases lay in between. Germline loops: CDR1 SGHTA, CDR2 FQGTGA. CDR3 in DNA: TGTGCCAGCAGCTTAAAAAGGGCCTTCGGCTCGGCTGTGAAAGATGAGCAGTTCTTC. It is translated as CASSLKRAFGSAVKDEQFF.

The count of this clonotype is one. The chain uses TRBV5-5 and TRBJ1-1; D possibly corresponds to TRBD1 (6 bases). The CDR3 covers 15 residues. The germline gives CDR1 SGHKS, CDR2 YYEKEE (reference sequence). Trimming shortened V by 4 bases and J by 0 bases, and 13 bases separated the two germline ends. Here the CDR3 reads CASSLQRTVNTEAFF. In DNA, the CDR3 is TGTGCCAGCAGCCTGCAGAGGACAGTGAACACTGAAGCTTTCTTT.

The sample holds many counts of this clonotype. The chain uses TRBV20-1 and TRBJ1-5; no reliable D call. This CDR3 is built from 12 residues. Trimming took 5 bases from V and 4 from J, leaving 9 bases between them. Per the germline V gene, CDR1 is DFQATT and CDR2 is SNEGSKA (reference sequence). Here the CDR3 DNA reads TGCAGTGCTTCGGACGGGAATCAGCCCCAGCATTTT. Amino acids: CSASDGNQPQHF.

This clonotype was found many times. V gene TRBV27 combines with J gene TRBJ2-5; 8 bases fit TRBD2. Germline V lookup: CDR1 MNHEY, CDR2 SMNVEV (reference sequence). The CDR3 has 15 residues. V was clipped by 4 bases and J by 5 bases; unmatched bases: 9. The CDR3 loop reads CASSSGTSFRETQYF. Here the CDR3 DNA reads TGTGCCAGCAGTTCGGGGACTAGTTTTAGGGAGACCCAGTACTTC.

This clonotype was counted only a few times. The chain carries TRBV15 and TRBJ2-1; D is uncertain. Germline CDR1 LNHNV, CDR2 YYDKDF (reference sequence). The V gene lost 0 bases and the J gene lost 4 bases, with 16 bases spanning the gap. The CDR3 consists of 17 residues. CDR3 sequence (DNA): TGTGCCACCAGCAGAGATAGAGGCTACCTTGGGTACAATGAGCAGTTCTTC. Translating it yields CATSRDRGYLGYNEQFF. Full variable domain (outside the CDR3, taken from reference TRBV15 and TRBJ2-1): DAMVIQNPRYQVTQFGKPVTLSCSQTLNHNVMYWYQQKSSQAPKLLFHYYDKDFNNEADTPDNFQSRRPNTSFCFLDIRSPGLGDTAMYLCATSRDRGYLGYNEQFFGPGTRLTVL.

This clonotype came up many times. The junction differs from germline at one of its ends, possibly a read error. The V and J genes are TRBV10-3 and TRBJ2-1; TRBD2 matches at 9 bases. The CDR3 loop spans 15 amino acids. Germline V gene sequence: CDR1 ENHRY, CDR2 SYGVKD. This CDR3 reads CAISKSGTSNNEQFF. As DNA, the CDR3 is TGTGCCATCAGTAAGTCCGGGACTAGCAACAATGAGCAGTTCTTC.

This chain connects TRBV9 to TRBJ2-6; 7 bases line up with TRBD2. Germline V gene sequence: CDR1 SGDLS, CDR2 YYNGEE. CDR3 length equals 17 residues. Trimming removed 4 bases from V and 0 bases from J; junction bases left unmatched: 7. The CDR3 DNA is TGTGCCAGCAGCAGATGGCGGGGGAACTCTGGGGCCAACGTCCTGACTTTC. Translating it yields CASSRWRGNSGANVLTF.

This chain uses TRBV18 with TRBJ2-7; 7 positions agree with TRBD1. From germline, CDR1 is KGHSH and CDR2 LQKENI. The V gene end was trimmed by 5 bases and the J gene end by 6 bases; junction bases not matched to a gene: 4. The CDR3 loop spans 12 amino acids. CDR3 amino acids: CASSVTGLEQYF. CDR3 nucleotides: TGTGCCAGCTCAGTGACAGGGCTCGAGCAGTACTTC.

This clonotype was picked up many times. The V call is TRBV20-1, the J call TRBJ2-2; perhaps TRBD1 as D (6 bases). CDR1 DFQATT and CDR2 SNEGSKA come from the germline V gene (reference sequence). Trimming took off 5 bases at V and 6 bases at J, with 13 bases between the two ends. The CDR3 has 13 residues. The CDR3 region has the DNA TGCAGTGCTCACAACACAGGGCCCGGGGAGCTGTTTTTT. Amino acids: CSAHNTGPGELFF.

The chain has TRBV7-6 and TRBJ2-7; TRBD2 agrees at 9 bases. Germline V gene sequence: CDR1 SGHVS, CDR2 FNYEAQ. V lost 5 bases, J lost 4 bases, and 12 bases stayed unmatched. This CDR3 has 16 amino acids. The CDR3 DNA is TGTGCCAGCAGCGCCTCGGGACTAGCAAAGTCTTACGAGCAGTACTTC. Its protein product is CASSASGLAKSYEQYF.

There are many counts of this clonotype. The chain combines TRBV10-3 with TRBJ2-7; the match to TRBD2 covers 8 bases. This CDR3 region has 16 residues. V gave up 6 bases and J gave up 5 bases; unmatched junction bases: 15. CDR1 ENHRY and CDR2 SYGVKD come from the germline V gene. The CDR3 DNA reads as TGTGCCATCAGGGGGACTAGTAGCGGGAAACATAACGAGCAGTACTTC. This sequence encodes CAIRGTSSGKHNEQYF.

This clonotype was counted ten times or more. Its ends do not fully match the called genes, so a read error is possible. The CDR3 sequence: CSAGDYEQYF. The DNA for the CDR3 is TGCAGTGCTGGAGACTACGAGCAGTACTTC. This chain links TRBV20-1 with TRBJ2-7; D is undetermined. CDR1 DFQATT and CDR2 SNEGSKA come from the germline V gene (reference sequence). CDR3 length: 10 residues.

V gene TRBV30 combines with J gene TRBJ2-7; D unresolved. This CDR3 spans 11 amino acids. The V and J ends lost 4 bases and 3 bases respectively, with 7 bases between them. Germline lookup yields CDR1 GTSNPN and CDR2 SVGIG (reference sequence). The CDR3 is CAWITVYEQYF. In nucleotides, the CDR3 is TGTGCCTGGATTACAGTCTACGAGCAGTACTTC.

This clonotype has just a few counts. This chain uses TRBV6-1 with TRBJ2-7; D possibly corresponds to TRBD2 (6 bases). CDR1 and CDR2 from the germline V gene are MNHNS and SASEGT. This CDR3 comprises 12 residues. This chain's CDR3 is CKKGTDPYEQYF. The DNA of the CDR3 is TGTAAAAAGGGGACTGACCCCTACGAGCAGTACTTC.

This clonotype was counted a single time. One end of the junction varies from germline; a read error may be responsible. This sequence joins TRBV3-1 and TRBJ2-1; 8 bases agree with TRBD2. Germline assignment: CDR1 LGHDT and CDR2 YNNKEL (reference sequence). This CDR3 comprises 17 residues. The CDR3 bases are TGTGCCAGCACCCAAGGAGTGGAACTAGCGGTAATAAATGAGCAGTTCTTC. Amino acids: CASTQGVELAVINEQFF.

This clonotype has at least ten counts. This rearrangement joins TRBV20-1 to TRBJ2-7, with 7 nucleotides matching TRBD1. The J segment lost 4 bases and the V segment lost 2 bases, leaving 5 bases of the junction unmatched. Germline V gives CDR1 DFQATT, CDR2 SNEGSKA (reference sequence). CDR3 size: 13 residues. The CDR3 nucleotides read TGCAGTGCTAGATGGGGGACAGAGTACGAGCAGTACTTC. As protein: CSARWGTEYEQYF.

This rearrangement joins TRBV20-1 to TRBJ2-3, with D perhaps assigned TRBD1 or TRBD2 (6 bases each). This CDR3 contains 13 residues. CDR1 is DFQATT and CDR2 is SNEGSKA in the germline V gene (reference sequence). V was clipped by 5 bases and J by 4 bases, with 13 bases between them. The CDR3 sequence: CSAALGGPDTQYF. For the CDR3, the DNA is TGCAGTGCTGCTCTGGGGGGCCCAGATACGCAGTATTTT.